What follows describes a single T cell receptor beta chain. Its specificity is not known. The PCR contained 60 Vbeta and 13 Jbeta primers. Libraries were prepared by immunoSEQ multiplex PCR; TCRdb keeps only in-frame clonotypes and omits some of them. The profile shows about 150,000 clones, nearly 80% of them singletons. These data belong to a study of cytomegalovirus exposure and HLA in healthy donors. Study as a whole: Of the donors genotyped, 300 to 500 in all, around 76% fell in the Caucasian-associated ancestry cluster. Study results and caveats: A missense DCLRE1C variant was associated with V- and J-gene trimming of TCR beta chains in a later analysis, and an independent cohort replicated the association. Cytomegalovirus-associated TCR beta chains were listed, numbering 164. It was reportedly the case that the classifier diagnosed cytomegalovirus status with high specificity and sensitivity.

The CDR3 is made up of 16 amino acids. The V gene's germline CDR1 is SGDLS and CDR2 YYNGEE. The J segment lost 5 bases and the V segment lost 3 bases, leaving 12 bases of the junction unmatched. This receptor was obtained from a man between 35 and 55 years old in good health and CMV-seropositive. Input material: PBMCs. V and J are TRBV9 and TRBJ1-2; 8 bases fit TRBD1. The CDR3 loop is CASSGGPDRGEYGYTF. CDR3 DNA: TGTGCCAGCAGCGGAGGCCCCGACAGGGGCGAGTATGGCTACACCTTC.